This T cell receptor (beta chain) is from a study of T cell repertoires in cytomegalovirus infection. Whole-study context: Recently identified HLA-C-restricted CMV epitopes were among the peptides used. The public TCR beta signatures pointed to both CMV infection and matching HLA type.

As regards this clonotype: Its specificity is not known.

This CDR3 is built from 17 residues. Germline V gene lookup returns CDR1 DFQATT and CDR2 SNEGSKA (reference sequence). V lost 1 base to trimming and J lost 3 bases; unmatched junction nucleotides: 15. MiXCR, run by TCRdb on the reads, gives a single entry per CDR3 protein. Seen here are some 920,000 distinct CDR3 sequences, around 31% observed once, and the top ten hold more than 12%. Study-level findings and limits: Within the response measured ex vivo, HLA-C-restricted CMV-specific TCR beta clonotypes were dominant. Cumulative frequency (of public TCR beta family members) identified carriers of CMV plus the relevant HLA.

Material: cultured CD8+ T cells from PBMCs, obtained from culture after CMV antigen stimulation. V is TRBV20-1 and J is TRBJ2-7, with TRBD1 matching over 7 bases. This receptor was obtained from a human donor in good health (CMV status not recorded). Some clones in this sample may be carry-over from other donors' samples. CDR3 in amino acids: CSARVPSLTGPHYEQYF. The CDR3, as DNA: TGCAGTGCTAGAGTCCCGTCCCTGACAGGGCCACACTACGAGCAGTACTTC.